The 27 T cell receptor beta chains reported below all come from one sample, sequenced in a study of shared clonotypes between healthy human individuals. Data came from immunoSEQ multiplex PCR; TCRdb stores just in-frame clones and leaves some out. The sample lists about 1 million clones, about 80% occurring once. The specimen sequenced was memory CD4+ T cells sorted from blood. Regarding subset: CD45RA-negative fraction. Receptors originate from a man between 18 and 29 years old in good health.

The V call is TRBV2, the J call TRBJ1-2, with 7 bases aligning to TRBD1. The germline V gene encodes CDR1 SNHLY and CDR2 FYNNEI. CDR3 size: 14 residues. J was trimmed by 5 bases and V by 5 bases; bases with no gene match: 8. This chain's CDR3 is CASSSAGRGYGYTF. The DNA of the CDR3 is TGTGCCAGCAGTTCGGCAGGCAGGGGGTATGGCTACACCTTC.

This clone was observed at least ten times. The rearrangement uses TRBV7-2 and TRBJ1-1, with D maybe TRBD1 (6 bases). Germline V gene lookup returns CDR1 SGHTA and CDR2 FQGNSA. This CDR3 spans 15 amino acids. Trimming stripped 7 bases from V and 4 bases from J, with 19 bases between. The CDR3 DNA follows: TGTGCCAGCACCGCACAACAGGGACGGATCACTGAAGCTTTCTTT. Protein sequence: CASTAQQGRITEAFF.

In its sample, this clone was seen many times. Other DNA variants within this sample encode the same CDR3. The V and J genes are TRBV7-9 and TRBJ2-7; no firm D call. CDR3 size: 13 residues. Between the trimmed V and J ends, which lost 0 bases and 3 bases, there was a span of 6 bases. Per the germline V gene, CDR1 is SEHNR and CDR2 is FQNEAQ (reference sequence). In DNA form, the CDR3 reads TGTGCCAGCAGCTTAGCGCGAAACTACGAGCAGTACTTC. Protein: CASSLARNYEQYF. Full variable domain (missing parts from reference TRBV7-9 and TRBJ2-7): DTGVSQNPRHKITKRGQNVTFRCDPISEHNRLYWYRQTLGQGPEFLTYFQNEAQLEKSRLLSDRFSAERPKGSFSTLEIQRTEQGDSAMYLCASSLARNYEQYFGPGTRLTVT.

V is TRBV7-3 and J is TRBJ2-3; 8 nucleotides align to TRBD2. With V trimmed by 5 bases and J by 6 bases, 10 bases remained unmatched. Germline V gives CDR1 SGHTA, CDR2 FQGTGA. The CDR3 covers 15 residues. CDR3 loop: CASSRQRGPGDTQYF. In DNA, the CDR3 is TGTGCCAGCAGCCGCCAGCGGGGGCCGGGGGATACGCAGTATTTT.

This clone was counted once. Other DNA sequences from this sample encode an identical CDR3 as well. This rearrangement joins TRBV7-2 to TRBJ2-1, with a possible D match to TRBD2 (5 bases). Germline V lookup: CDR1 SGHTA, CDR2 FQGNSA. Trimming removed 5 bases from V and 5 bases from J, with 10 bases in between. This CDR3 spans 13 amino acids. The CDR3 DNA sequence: TGTGCCAGCAGCCGCAGGACTGACAATGAGCAGTTCTTC. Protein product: CASSRRTDNEQFF.

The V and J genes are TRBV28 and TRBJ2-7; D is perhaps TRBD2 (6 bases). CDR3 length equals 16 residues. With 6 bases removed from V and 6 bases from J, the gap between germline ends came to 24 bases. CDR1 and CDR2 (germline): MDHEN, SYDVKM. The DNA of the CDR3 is TGTGCCAGCAGCACACCCGCCGCACCTGACGGGGGCGAGCAGTACTTC. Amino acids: CASSTPAAPDGGEQYF.

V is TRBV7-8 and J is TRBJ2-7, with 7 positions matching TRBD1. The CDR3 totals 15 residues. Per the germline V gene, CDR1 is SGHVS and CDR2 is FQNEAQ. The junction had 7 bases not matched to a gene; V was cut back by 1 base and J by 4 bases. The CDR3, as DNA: TGTGCCAGCAGCTTAGAGTACAGGGGAATTTACGAGCAGTACTTC. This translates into CASSLEYRGIYEQYF.

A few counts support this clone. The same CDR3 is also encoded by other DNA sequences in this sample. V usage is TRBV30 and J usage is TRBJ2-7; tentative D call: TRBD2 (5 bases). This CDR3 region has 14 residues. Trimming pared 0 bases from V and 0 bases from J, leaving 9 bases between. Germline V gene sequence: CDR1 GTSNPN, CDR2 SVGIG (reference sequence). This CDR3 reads CAWSVGGSSYEQYF. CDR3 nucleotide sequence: TGTGCCTGGAGTGTAGGTGGGAGCTCCTACGAGCAGTACTTC. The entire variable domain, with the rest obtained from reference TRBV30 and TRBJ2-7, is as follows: SQTIHQWPATLVQPVGSPLSLECTVEGTSNPNLYWYRQAAGRGLQLLFYSVGIGQISSEVPQNLSASRPQDRQFILSSKKLLLSDSGFYLCAWSVGGSSYEQYFGPGTRLTVT.

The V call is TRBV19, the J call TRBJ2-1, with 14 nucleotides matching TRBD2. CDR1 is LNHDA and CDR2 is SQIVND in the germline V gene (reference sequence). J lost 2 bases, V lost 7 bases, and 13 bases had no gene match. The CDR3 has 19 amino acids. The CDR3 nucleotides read TGTGCCAGTACCCCAGACGGGACTAGCGGGAGAGGTGCCTACAATGAGCAGTTCTTC. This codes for CASTPDGTSGRGAYNEQFF. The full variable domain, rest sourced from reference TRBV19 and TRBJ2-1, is DGGITQSPKYLFRKEGQNVTLSCEQNLNHDAMYWYRQDPGQGLRLIYYSQIVNDFQKGDIAEGYSVSREKKESFPLTVTSAQKNPTAFYLCASTPDGTSGRGAYNEQFFGPGTRLTVL.

The CDR3 protein is CASRAGTTTETQYF. The CDR3 DNA sequence: TGTGCCAGTAGGGCGGGCACGACGACAGAGACCCAGTACTTC. This chain uses TRBV19 with TRBJ2-5; tentative D call: TRBD2 (5 bases). Germline CDR1 reads LNHDA; CDR2 reads SQIVND (reference sequence). V lost 6 bases and J 4 bases, leaving 15 bases between the germline ends. This CDR3 comprises 14 residues.

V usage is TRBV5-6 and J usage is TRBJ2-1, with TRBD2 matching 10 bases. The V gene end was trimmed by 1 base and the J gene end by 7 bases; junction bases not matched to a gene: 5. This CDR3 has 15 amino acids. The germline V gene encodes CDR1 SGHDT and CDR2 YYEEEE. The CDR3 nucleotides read TGTGCCAGCAGCTTGTTAGCGGGAGGCGGAAATGAGCAGTTCTTC. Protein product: CASSLLAGGGNEQFF.

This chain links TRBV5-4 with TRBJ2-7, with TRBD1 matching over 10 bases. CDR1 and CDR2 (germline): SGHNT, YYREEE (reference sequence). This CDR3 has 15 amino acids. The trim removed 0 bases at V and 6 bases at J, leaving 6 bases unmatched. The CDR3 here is CASSLGFGQGGEQYF. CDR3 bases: TGTGCCAGCAGCTTGGGATTCGGACAGGGGGGCGAGCAGTACTTC.

The CDR3 nucleotides are TGTGCCAGCAGATATGGCCCCCTTGCAACTAATGAAAAACTGTTTTTT. Protein product: CASRYGPLATNEKLFF. This chain joins TRBV5-5 and TRBJ1-4; D ambiguous. V was trimmed by 5 bases and J by 0 bases, leaving 14 bases between them. The CDR3 sequence is 16 residues long. Germline assignment: CDR1 SGHKS and CDR2 YYEKEE (reference sequence).

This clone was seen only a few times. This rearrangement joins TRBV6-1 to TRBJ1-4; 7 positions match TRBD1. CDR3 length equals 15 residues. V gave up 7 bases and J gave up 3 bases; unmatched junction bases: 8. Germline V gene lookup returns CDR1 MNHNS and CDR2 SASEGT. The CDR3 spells CASKTGTASNEKLFF. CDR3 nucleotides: TGTGCCAGCAAAACCGGGACAGCTTCTAATGAAAAACTGTTTTTT.

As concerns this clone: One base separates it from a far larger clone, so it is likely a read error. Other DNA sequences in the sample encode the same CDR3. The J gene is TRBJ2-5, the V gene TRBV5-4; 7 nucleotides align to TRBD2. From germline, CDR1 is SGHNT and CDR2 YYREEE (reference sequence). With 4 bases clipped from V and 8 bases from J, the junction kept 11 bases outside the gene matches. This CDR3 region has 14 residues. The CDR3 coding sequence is TGTGCCAGCAGCGGGTACGGACTAGGGGAAACCCAGTACTTC. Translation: CASSGYGLGETQYF.

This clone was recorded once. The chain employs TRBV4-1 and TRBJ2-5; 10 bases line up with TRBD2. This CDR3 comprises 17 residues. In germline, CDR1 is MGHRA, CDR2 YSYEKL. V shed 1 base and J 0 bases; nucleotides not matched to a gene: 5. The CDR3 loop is CASSQAGLAENQETQYF. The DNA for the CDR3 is TGCGCCAGCAGCCAAGCTGGACTAGCGGAAAACCAAGAGACCCAGTACTTC.

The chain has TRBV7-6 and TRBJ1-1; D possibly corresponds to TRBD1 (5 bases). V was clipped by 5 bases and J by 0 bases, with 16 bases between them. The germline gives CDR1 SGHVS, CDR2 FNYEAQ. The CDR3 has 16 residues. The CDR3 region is CASSGRRGPLNTEAFF. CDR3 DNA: TGTGCCAGCAGCGGACGTAGGGGACCCTTGAACACTGAAGCTTTCTTT.

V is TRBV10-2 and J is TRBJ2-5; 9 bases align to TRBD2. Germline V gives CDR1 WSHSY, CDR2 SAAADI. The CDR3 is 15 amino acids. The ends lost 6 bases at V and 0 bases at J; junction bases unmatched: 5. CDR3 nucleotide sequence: TGCGCCAGCAGGGTGACTAGCGGAAACCAAGAGACCCAGTACTTC. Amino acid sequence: CASRVTSGNQETQYF.

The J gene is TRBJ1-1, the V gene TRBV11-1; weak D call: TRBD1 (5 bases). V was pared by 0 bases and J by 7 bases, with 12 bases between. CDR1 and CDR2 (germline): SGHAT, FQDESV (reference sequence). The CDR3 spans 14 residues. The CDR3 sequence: CASSLALQDREAFF. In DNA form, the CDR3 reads TGTGCCAGCAGCTTAGCGCTACAGGACCGTGAAGCTTTCTTT. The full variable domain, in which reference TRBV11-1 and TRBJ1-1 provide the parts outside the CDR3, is EAEVAQSPRYKITEKSQAVAFWCDPISGHATLYWYRQILGQGPELLVQFQDESVVDDSQLPKDRFSAERLKGVDSTLKIQPAELGDSAMYLCASSLALQDREAFFGQGTRLTVV.

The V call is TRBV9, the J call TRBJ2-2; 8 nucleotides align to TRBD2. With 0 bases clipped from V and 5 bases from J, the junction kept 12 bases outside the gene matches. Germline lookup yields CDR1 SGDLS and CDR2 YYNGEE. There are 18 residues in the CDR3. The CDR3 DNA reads TGTGCCAGCAGCGTAGACGCGGGAGGCCCTTTAAAGACCGGGGAGCTGTTTTTT. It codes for CASSVDAGGPLKTGELFF.

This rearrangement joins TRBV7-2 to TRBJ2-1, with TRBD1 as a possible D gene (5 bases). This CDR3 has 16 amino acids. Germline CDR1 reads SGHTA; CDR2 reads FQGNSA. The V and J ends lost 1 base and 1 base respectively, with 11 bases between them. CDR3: CASSLGDKGSYNEQFF. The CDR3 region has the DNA TGTGCCAGCAGCTTAGGGGATAAGGGGTCCTACAATGAGCAGTTCTTC.

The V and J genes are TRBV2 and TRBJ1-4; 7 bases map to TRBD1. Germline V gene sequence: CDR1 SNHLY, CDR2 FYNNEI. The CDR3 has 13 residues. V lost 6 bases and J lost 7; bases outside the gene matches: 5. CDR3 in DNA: TGTGCCAGCAGGACAGGGATCGCTGAAAAACTGTTTTTT. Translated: CASRTGIAEKLFF.

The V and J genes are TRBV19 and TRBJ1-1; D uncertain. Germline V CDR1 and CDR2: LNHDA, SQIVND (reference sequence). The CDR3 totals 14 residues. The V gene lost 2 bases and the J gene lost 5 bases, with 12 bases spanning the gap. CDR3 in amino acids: CASSIWPGVTEAFF. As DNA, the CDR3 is TGTGCCAGTAGTATATGGCCAGGCGTAACTGAAGCTTTCTTT.

CDR3 in DNA: TGTGCCAGCAGCTTAGAAGTTAGGCAGTACTTC. It yields the protein CASSLEVRQYF. The genes are TRBV7-2 and TRBJ2-7, with D unclear. V lost 1 base and J lost 9, with 7 bases in between. The V gene's germline CDR1 is SGHTA and CDR2 FQGNSA. The CDR3 is 11 amino acids.

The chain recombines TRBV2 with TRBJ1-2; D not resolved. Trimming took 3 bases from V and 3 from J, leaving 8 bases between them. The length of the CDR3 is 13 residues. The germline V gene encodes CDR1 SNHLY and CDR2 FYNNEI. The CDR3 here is CASSDGVDYGYTF. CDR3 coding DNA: TGTGCCAGCAGTGACGGGGTAGACTATGGCTACACCTTC.

CDR3 nucleotides: TGTGCCAGCTCGGGCCTAGCGCGCTCCTACAATGAGCAGTTCTTC. This encodes CASSGLARSYNEQFF. V and J are TRBV18 and TRBJ2-1, with D maybe TRBD2 (6 bases). V lost 6 bases and J 0 bases, leaving 12 bases between the germline ends. CDR1 is KGHSH, CDR2 LQKENI, per germline. CDR3 length: 15 amino acids.

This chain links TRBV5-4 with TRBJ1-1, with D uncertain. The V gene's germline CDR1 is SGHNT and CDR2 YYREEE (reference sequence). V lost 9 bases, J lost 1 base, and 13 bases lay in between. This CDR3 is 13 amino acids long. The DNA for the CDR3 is TGTGCCACCGAGTCCCTGGAGAACACTGAAGCTTTCTTT. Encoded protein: CATESLENTEAFF.